What follows is one T cell receptor beta chain and its context. With a J-beta primer mix and a sample-barcoded 5' primer, a second PCR ran about 6 to 11 cycles. A template-switch adaptor that had 12 random nucleotides put a tag on each cDNA molecule. TCRdb re-called the 5' RACE reads with MiXCR, one entry per CDR3 protein. This sample carries some 690,000 distinct CDR3 sequences, approximately 21% of them seen once, and the ten largest clones take 22%. Trimming took off 3 bases at V and 3 bases at J, with 11 bases between the two ends. Germline CDR1 LNHDA, CDR2 SQIVND (reference sequence). This CDR3 contains 14 residues. The data were taken from a study of blood T cells in healthy people across ages.

The chain has TRBV19 and TRBJ1-2, with D possibly matching TRBD1 (5 bases). This sequence was found in a man aged 65 to 85 in good health. Sequenced material: blood. For the CDR3, the DNA is TGTGCCAGTAGTATCGCAGGGATTGACTATGGCTACACCTTC. The encoded protein is CASSIAGIDYGYTF. Full variable domain (rest looked up from reference TRBV19 and TRBJ1-2): DGGITQSPKYLFRKEGQNVTLSCEQNLNHDAMYWYRQDPGQGLRLIYYSQIVNDFQKGDIAEGYSVSREKKESFPLTVTSAQKNPTAFYLCASSIAGIDYGYTFGSGTRLTVV.